The clone carrying this TCR beta chain came up many times. The antigen is unknown. V was shortened by 7 bases and J by 2 bases, with 9 bases between the two germline ends. CDR3 size: 14 residues. Germline assignment: CDR1 LGHNT and CDR2 FRNRAP. TCRdb processed the reads anew with MiXCR; each CDR3 protein has one entry. Of around 450,000 distinct CDR3 sequences listed, approximately 10% are singletons. The sample is drawn from a study of T cell repertoires in cytomegalovirus infection. Across the whole study: CMV infection plus the matching HLA type was flagged by public TCR beta signatures.

Study outcomes and limitations: HLA-C-restricted CMV-specific TCR beta clonotypes were dominant in the ex vivo response. Adding up the frequency of public TCR beta families identified people who carried CMV plus the relevant HLA.

This sequence originates from a human donor in good health (CMV status not recorded). Some clones in this sample may be carry-over from other donors' samples. The chain joins TRBV12-5 to TRBJ2-6; D possibly corresponds to TRBD1 (5 bases). Sequencing input: PBMCs. The CDR3 bases are TGTGCTAGTGACCAGGGTACTGGGGCCAACGTCCTGACTTTC. This sequence encodes CASDQGTGANVLTF.